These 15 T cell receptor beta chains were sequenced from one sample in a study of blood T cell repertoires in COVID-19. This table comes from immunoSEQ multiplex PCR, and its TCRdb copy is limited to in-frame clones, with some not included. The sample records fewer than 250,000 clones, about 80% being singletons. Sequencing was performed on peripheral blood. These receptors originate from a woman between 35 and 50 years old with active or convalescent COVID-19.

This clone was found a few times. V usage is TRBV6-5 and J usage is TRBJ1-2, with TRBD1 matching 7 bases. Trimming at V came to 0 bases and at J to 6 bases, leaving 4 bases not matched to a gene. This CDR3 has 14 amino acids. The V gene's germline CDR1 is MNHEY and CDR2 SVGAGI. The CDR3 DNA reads TGTGCCAGCAGTTACTCGACAGGGATAAATGGCTACACCTTC. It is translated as CASSYSTGINGYTF.

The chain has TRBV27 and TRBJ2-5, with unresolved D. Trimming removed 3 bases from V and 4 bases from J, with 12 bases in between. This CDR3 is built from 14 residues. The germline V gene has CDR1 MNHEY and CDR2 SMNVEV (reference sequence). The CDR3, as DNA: TGTGCCAGCAGTTTCGGATTGGGCAGAGAGACCCAGTACTTC. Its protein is CASSFGLGRETQYF.

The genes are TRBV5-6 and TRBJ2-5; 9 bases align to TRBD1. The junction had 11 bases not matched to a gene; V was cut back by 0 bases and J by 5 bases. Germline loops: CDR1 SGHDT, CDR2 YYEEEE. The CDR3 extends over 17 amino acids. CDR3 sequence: CASSLAEGQGRGETQYF. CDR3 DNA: TGTGCCAGCAGCTTGGCGGAAGGACAGGGGAGGGGGGAGACCCAGTACTTC. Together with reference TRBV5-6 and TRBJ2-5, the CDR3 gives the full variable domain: DAGVTQSPTHLIKTRGQQVTLRCSPKSGHDTVSWYQQALGQGPQFIFQYYEEEERQRGNFPDRFSGHQFPNYSSELNVNALLLGDSALYLCASSLAEGQGRGETQYFGPGTRLLVL.

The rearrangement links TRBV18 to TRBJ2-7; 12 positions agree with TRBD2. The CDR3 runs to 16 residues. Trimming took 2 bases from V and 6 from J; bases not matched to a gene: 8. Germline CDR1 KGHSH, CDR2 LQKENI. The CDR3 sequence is CASSPSSGTSGLEQYF. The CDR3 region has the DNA TGTGCCAGCTCACCAAGCTCTGGGACTAGCGGGCTCGAGCAGTACTTC.

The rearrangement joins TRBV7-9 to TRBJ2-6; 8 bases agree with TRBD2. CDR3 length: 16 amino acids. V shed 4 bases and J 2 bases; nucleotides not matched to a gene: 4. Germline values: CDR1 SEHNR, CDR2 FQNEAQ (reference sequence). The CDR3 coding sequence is TGTGCCAGCAGCTACGGGGGGGCGGCTGGGGCCAACGTCCTGACTTTC. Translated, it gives CASSYGGAAGANVLTF.

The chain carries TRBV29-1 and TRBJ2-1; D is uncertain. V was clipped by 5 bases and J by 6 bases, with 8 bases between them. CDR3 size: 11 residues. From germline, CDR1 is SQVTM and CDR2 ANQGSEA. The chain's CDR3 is CSVSLFNEQFF. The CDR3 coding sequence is TGCAGCGTTTCTCTCTTCAATGAGCAGTTCTTC.

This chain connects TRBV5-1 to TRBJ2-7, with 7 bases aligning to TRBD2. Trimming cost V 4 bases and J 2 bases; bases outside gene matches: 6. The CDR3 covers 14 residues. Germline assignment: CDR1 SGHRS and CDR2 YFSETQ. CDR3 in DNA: TGCGCCAGCAGCCCCAGCGGGGTAGCCTACGAGCAGTACTTC. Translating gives CASSPSGVAYEQYF.

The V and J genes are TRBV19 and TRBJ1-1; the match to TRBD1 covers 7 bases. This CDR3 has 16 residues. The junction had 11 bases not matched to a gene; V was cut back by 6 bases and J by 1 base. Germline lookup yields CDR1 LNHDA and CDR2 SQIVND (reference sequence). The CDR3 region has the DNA TGTGCCAGTAGGCCAACTTCAGGGGGAAGGAACACTGAAGCTTTCTTT. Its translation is CASRPTSGGRNTEAFF.

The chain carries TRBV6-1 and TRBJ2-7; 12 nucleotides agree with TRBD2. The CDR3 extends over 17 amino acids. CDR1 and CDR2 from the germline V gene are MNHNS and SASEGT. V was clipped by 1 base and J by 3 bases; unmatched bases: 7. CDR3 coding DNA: TGTGCCAGCAGTGAAGTCCTAGCGGGGGGGCCTAGCTACGAGCAGTACTTC. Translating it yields CASSEVLAGGPSYEQYF.

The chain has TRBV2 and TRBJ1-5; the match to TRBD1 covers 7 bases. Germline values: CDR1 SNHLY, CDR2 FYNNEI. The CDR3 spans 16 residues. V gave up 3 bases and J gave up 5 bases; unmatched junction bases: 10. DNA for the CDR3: TGTGCCAGCAGTGAGAGGACAGGTGGGGGTGATCAGCCCCAGCATTTT. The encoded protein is CASSERTGGGDQPQHF.

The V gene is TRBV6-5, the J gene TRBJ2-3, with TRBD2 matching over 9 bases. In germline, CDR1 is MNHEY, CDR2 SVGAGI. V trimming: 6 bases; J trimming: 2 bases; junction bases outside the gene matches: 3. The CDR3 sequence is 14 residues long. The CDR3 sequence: CASRRLAVTDTQYF. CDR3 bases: TGTGCCAGCAGGAGACTAGCGGTCACAGATACGCAGTATTTT.

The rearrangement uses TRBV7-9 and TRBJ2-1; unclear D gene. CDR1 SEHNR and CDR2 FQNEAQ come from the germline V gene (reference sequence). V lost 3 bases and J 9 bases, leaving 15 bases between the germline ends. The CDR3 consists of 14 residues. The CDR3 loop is CASSLAAQRGEQFF. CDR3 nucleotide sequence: TGTGCCAGCAGCTTGGCGGCCCAGAGAGGTGAGCAGTTCTTC.

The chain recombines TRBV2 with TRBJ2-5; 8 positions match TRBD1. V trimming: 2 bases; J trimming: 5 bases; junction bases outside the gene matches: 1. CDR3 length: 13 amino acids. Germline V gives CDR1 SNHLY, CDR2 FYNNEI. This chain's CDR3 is CASSEQGAETQYF. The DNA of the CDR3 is TGTGCCAGCAGTGAACAGGGGGCGGAGACCCAGTACTTC.

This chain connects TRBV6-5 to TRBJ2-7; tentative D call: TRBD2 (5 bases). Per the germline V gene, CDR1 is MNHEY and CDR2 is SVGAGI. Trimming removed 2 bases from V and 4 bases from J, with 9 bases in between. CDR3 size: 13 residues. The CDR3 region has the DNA TGTGCCAGCAGTTACGAGCGGTATTACGAGCAGTACTTC. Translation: CASSYERYYEQYF.

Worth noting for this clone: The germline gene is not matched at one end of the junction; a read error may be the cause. CDR3 bases: TGTGCCAGCAATTTATACGGGAGGGCCTCTTGGGAGACCCAGTACTTC. Its translation is CASNLYGRASWETQYF. The chain links TRBV27 to TRBJ2-5; 8 bases line up with TRBD2. The CDR3 is 16 residues long. Germline V gives CDR1 MNHEY, CDR2 SMNVEV (reference sequence).